These 22 T cell receptor beta chains originate from one sample sequenced in a study of cytomegalovirus exposure and HLA in healthy donors. The PCR employed 60 Vbeta primers together with 13 Jbeta primers. Method: immunoSEQ multiplex PCR; TCRdb's copy keeps in-frame clones and lacks some. Of 100,000 to 150,000 clones listed, about 78% were seen once; the top ten hold less than 5%. The specimen was PBMCs. The receptors originated from a man aged 25-45 years in good health and CMV-seronegative.

This chain connects TRBV2 to TRBJ2-7; 7 nucleotides match TRBD2. The CDR3 is 13 amino acids. The germline V gene encodes CDR1 SNHLY and CDR2 FYNNEI. Unmatched junction bases numbered 4, after V lost 4 bases and J lost 4 bases. CDR3 sequence: CASSGGGFYEQYF. The CDR3 nucleotides read TGTGCCAGCAGTGGCGGGGGATTTTACGAGCAGTACTTC.

The chain joins TRBV18 to TRBJ1-1; D is possibly TRBD1 (6 bases). Germline CDR1 KGHSH, CDR2 LQKENI. Trimming removed 3 bases at V and 0 bases at J, with 11 bases between. This CDR3 region has 15 residues. CDR3 sequence: CASSPRDKVNTEAFF. For the CDR3, the DNA is TGTGCCAGCTCACCTCGGGACAAAGTGAACACTGAAGCTTTCTTT.

This rearrangement joins TRBV7-9 to TRBJ1-1; D gene uncertain. Germline lookup yields CDR1 SEHNR and CDR2 FQNEAQ (reference sequence). CDR3 length: 14 residues. V was trimmed by 5 bases and J by 4 bases, leaving 14 bases between them. DNA of the CDR3: TGTGCCAGCAGCCCCCTGCCAACGGGCACTGAAGCTTTCTTT. Protein: CASSPLPTGTEAFF.

The rearrangement joins TRBV5-1 to TRBJ1-1; D gene ambiguous. The CDR3 covers 15 residues. Germline V lookup: CDR1 SGHRS, CDR2 YFSETQ. The V end lost 6 bases, the J end lost 1 base, and 16 bases lay between the germline ends. Written as DNA, the CDR3 is TGCGCCAGCAAGTCCACCCTTGCGCGGAACACTGAAGCTTTCTTT. Protein: CASKSTLARNTEAFF.

This clone came up once. This chain links TRBV19 with TRBJ1-1, with unresolved D. CDR3 length: 13 residues. CDR1 is LNHDA and CDR2 is SQIVND in the germline V gene (reference sequence). Trimming stripped 3 bases from V and 1 base from J, with 6 bases between. This CDR3 is CASSIDKNTEAFF. For the CDR3, the DNA is TGTGCCAGTAGTATCGACAAGAACACTGAAGCTTTCTTT.

This rearrangement joins TRBV7-9 to TRBJ2-5; 8 positions agree with TRBD1. CDR3 length equals 15 residues. Looked up from germline, CDR1 is SEHNR and CDR2 is FQNEAQ (reference sequence). V lost 4 bases to trimming and J lost 1 base; unmatched junction nucleotides: 5. The CDR3 DNA reads as TGTGCCAGCAGCTGGACAGGGAACCTCCAAGAGACCCAGTACTTC. It specifies CASSWTGNLQETQYF. The whole variable domain, filled in from reference TRBV7-9 and TRBJ2-5, reads DTGVSQNPRHKITKRGQNVTFRCDPISEHNRLYWYRQTLGQGPEFLTYFQNEAQLEKSRLLSDRFSAERPKGSFSTLEIQRTEQGDSAMYLCASSWTGNLQETQYFGPGTRLLVL.

The rearrangement joins TRBV4-3 to TRBJ1-3, with unresolved D. Germline CDR1 reads LGHNA; CDR2 reads YSLEER. Trimming left V 0 bases short and J 4 bases short, with 7 bases between. The CDR3 length is 14 residues. The CDR3 DNA sequence: TGCGCCAGCAGCCAAGATATGAGGGGAAACACCATATATTTT. As protein: CASSQDMRGNTIYF.

The chain links TRBV7-9 to TRBJ2-3, with 8 nucleotides matching TRBD1. This CDR3 is 15 amino acids long. Germline values: CDR1 SEHNR, CDR2 FQNEAQ (reference sequence). Trimming removed 3 bases from V and 6 bases from J; junction bases left unmatched: 8. CDR3 region: CASSFTGQAGDTQYF. Here the CDR3 DNA reads TGTGCCAGCAGCTTTACGGGACAGGCAGGGGATACGCAGTATTTT.

For this clone: One junction end does not reproduce the germline sequence, and a read error may be involved. This sequence joins TRBV7-9 and TRBJ1-2; 7 positions agree with TRBD1. CDR1 and CDR2 (germline): SEHNR, FQNEAQ (reference sequence). This CDR3 has 16 amino acids. In DNA form, the CDR3 reads TGTTCCAGCAGCTCCCCATGGGGACAGTCGAACTATGGCTACACCTTC. It specifies CSSSSPWGQSNYGYTF.

J is TRBJ1-2 and V is TRBV29-1; D may be TRBD1 (6 bases). Germline-derived CDR1 and CDR2 are SQVTM and ANQGSEA. The CDR3 consists of 14 residues. V was clipped by 3 bases and J by 7 bases, with 18 bases between them. The CDR3 DNA reads TGCAGCGTTGACAGGGGCGAGGGCCCGGGTGGCTACACCTTC. This codes for CSVDRGEGPGGYTF.

The V gene is TRBV27, the J gene TRBJ1-1; TRBD1 agrees at 7 bases. Germline V lookup: CDR1 MNHEY, CDR2 SMNVEV (reference sequence). Trimming removed 5 bases from V and 4 bases from J; junction bases left unmatched: 16. CDR3 length: 17 residues. This CDR3 reads CASSLSPLGGASTEAFF. The CDR3 bases are TGTGCCAGCAGTCTCTCACCCCTAGGGGGCGCGAGCACTGAAGCTTTCTTT.

The V call is TRBV29-1, the J call TRBJ2-1; the match to TRBD1 covers 7 bases. The CDR3 is 12 residues long. Per germline, CDR1 SQVTM and CDR2 ANQGSEA. J lost 5 bases, V lost 8 bases, and 6 bases had no gene match. The CDR3 loop reads CSTTGFHNEQFF. In DNA, the CDR3 is TGCAGCACGACAGGGTTCCACAATGAGCAGTTCTTC.

The genes are TRBV28 and TRBJ2-7; 7 positions agree with TRBD2. The CDR3 is 16 residues long. Germline V gene data show CDR1 as MDHEN and CDR2 as SYDVKM. J was trimmed by 0 bases and V by 5 bases; bases with no gene match: 10. CDR3 nucleotides: TGTGCCAGCAGTCTTACTAGCGTGTTGAGCTCCTACGAGCAGTACTTC. Its translation: CASSLTSVLSSYEQYF. Combining the CDR3 with reference TRBV28 and TRBJ2-7 gives the whole variable domain DVKVTQSSRYLVKRTGEKVFLECVQDMDHENMFWYRQDPGLGLRLIYFSYDVKMKEKGDIPEGYSVSREKKERFSLILESASTNQTSMYLCASSLTSVLSSYEQYFGPGTRLTVT.

This chain links TRBV5-1 with TRBJ2-3, with D possibly matching TRBD1 (5 bases). Trimming removed 1 base at V and 6 bases at J, with 15 bases between. Germline V gives CDR1 SGHRS, CDR2 YFSETQ. The CDR3 sequence is 15 residues long. The CDR3 DNA follows: TGCGCCAGCAGCTTGTCAACAGGTCAATTGGATACGCAGTATTTT. Translated, it gives CASSLSTGQLDTQYF.

This clone was counted between two and nine times. The V call is TRBV4-1, the J call TRBJ2-3; 8 nucleotides line up with TRBD1. Germline V lookup: CDR1 MGHRA, CDR2 YSYEKL. The CDR3 runs 16 residues. After removal of 0 bases from V and 6 bases from J, the junction contained 8 bases not matched to a gene. CDR3 bases: TGCGCCAGCAGCCAAGATGGGATTACAGGGGGGGATACGCAGTATTTT. This gives the protein CASSQDGITGGDTQYF.

The CDR3 sequence is CASSESLAGGSQFF. In DNA form, the CDR3 reads TGCGCCAGCAGTGAGTCCCTAGCGGGGGGTTCGCAGTTCTTC. The chain links TRBV10-1 to TRBJ2-1; 11 bases are a match to TRBD2. Per germline, CDR1 WNHNN and CDR2 SYGVQD (reference sequence). This CDR3 comprises 14 residues. J gave up 12 bases and V 0 bases, and 4 bases lay outside the gene matches.

To note about this clone: Other DNA sequences in the sample encode the same CDR3. The V gene is TRBV19, the J gene TRBJ2-5; perhaps TRBD2 as D (5 bases). In germline, CDR1 is LNHDA, CDR2 SQIVND (reference sequence). The CDR3 is 13 residues long. Trimming cost V 3 bases and J 4 bases, with 9 bases left between them. This CDR3 is CASSISGGETQYF. Here the CDR3 DNA reads TGTGCCAGTAGTATTTCCGGAGGAGAGACCCAGTACTTC.

This clone occurred once. The rearrangement uses TRBV5-6 and TRBJ2-5; D is perhaps TRBD2 (7 bases). Trimming cost V 0 bases and J 1 base, with 13 bases left between them. Germline CDR1 reads SGHDT; CDR2 reads YYEEEE. The CDR3 sequence is 16 residues long. In DNA, the CDR3 is TGTGCCAGCAGCTTGGAGGGGGAGGGGATCCAAGAGACCCAGTACTTC. It codes for CASSLEGEGIQETQYF.

Turning to this clone: The CDR3 does not end in the conserved phenylalanine or tryptophan, so this is likely a read error. The chain joins TRBV30 to TRBJ2-7; D is perhaps TRBD1 (5 bases). The CDR3 is made up of 12 amino acids. Germline CDR1 is GTSNPN and CDR2 is SVGIG (reference sequence). The V and J ends lost 1 base and 6 bases respectively, with 10 bases between them. DNA for the CDR3: TGTGCCTGGAGTGCCACAGGTGCCGAGCAGTACCTC. It translates to CAWSATGAEQYL.

The V and J genes are TRBV6-5 and TRBJ2-7; TRBD2 agrees at 8 bases. Germline values: CDR1 MNHEY, CDR2 SVGAGI. CDR3 length: 16 amino acids. V shed 0 bases and J 3 bases; nucleotides not matched to a gene: 7. The CDR3 DNA is TGTGCCAGCAGTTACTCCCTACCGGGGGGGCTCTACGAGCAGTACTTC. Translation: CASSYSLPGGLYEQYF.

The V and J genes are TRBV4-1 and TRBJ1-4; TRBD1 agrees at 10 bases. Germline trimming cut 4 bases from V and 6 bases from J; bases unmatched to any gene: 11. Germline CDR1 and CDR2: MGHRA and YSYEKL. The length of the CDR3 is 17 residues. CDR3 sequence reads: CASSLKGIGTGDEKLFF. For the CDR3, the DNA is TGCGCCAGCAGCCTAAAAGGAATCGGGACAGGGGATGAAAAACTGTTTTTT.

The V gene is TRBV6-1, the J gene TRBJ1-5; the D gene is possibly TRBD1 (5 bases). CDR3 length equals 18 residues. Germline-derived CDR1 and CDR2 are MNHNS and SASEGT. The V gene lost 0 bases and the J gene lost 2 bases, with 17 bases spanning the gap. The CDR3 spells CASSEAKGGVYGNQPQHF. The DNA for the CDR3 is TGTGCCAGCAGTGAAGCCAAGGGAGGGGTGTACGGCAATCAGCCCCAGCATTTT.